This T cell receptor beta chain was profiled in a study of cytomegalovirus exposure and HLA in healthy donors. Study summary: Earlier findings included more than 95 million unique TCR beta sequences obtained from about 180 million T cells.

Vbeta (60) and Jbeta (13) primers were used in the PCR. Here immunoSEQ multiplex PCR was the method, and the copy in TCRdb shows in-frame clones only, minus some. Of 85,000 to 100,000 clones in the sample, 50% to 80% were seen once. Trimming left V 4 bases short and J 6 bases short, with 13 bases between. Germline loops: CDR1 MNHNS, CDR2 SASEGT. This CDR3 region has 15 residues. The chain uses TRBV6-1 and TRBJ1-6; D not certain. The specimen was PBMCs. This receptor was obtained from a man in his sixties in good health and CMV-seronegative. The CDR3 is CASSGAVILNSPLHF. The CDR3 DNA sequence: TGTGCCAGCAGTGGGGCCGTAATTCTTAATTCACCCCTCCACTTT.